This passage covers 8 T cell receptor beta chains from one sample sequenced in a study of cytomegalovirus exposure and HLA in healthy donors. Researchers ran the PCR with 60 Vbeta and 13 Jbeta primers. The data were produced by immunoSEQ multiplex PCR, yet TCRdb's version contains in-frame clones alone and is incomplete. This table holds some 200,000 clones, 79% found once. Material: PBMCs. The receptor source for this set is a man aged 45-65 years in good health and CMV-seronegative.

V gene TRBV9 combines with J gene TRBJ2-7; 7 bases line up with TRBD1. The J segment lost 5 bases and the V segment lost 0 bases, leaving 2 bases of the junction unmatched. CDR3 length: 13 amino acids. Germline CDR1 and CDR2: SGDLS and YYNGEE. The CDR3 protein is CASSVGGGNEQYF. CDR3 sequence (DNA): TGTGCCAGCAGCGTAGGAGGGGGCAACGAGCAGTACTTC.

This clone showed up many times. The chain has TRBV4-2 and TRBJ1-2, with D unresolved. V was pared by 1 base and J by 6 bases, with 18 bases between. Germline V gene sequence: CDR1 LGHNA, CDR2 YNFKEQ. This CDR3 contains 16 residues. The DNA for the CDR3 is TGTGCCAGCAGCCAAGGAACGGAGTTATGGTCTCATGGCTACACCTTC. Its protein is CASSQGTELWSHGYTF.

CDR3 sequence reads: CASSLKGQGAYEQYF. The CDR3 DNA reads as TGCGCCAGCAGCTTGAAGGGCCAGGGGGCCTACGAGCAGTACTTC. The chain employs TRBV5-1 and TRBJ2-7; TRBD1 aligns across 7 bases. The CDR3 is 15 residues long. Trimming cost V 1 base and J 2 bases; bases outside gene matches: 6. Germline V gene sequence: CDR1 SGHRS, CDR2 YFSETQ.

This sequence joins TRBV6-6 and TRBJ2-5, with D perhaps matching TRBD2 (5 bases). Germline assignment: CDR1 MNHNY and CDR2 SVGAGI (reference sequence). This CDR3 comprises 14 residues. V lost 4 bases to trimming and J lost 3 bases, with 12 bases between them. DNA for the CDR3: TGTGCCAGCAGTTCCCTTGTGGGAGAAGAGACCCAGTACTTC. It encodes CASSSLVGEETQYF.

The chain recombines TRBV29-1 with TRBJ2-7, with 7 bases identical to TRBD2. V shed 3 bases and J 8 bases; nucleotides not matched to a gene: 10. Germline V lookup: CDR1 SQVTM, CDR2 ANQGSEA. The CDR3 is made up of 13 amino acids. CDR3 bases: TGCAGCGTTGAGGAGGGGAGGGATGGCAAGCAGTACTTC. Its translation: CSVEEGRDGKQYF.

The CDR3 loop is CASSLGGQYNEQFF. The CDR3 DNA reads TGCGCCAGCAGCCTAGGGGGCCAGTACAATGAGCAGTTCTTC. The gene calls are TRBV4-1 and TRBJ2-1; 7 bases line up with TRBD1. The CDR3 runs to 14 residues. Germline assignment: CDR1 MGHRA and CDR2 YSYEKL. V shed 4 bases, J shed 4 bases, and the junction held 4 bases outside the gene matches.

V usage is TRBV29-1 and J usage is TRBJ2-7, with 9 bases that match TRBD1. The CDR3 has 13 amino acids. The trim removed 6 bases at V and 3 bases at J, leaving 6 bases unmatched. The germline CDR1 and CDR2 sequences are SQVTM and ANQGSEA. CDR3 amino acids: CSVARTGDYEQYF. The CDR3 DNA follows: TGCAGCGTCGCGAGGACAGGGGACTACGAGCAGTACTTC.

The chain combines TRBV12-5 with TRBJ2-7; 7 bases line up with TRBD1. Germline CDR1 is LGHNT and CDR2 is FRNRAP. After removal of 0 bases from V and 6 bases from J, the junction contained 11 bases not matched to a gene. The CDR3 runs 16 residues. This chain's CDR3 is CASGLVVGRGTGEQYF. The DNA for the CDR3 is TGTGCTAGTGGTTTGGTAGTCGGCAGGGGGACGGGCGAGCAGTACTTC.